The rows below give T cell receptor beta chains drawn from one sample of a study of T cell responses to AZD1222 COVID-19 vaccine. The repertoire was sequenced with immunoSEQ multiplex PCR; TCRdb's copy has only in-frame clones and lacks some. The sample shows about 130,000 clones, around 87% of them seen only once. This specimen was peripheral blood, taken on day 0 of AZD1222 vaccination. The receptors stem from an adult in good health. The CDR3 runs from the conserved cysteine through the conserved F or W. D genes are given only for firm matches. Expanded clones are given a class, and other clones once, few, many or no size at all.

DNA: TGTGCCAGCAGCCTCGATGGGGGGGTTCGGTACTTC
CDR3: CASSLDGGVRYF
size: NA
J: TRBJ2-4
D: TRBD2
V: TRBV5-4

DNA: TGTGCCACCAGCAGGCCGACAGGCCCAAATGAAAAACTGTTTTTT
CDR3: CATSRPTGPNEKLFF
size: NA
J: TRBJ1-4
D: NA
V: TRBV15

DNA: TGTGCCAGCAGCGGGGGGGGTGCATACACTGAAGCTTTCTTT
CDR3: CASSGGGAYTEAFF
size: NA
J: TRBJ1-1
D: NA
V: TRBV2

DNA: TGTGCCAGCAGTCCTGTCCTTAACTATGGCTACACCTTC
CDR3: CASSPVLNYGYTF
size: NA
J: TRBJ1-2
D: NA
V: TRBV12-3/TRBV12-4

DNA: TGTGCCAGCAGGGTGAGGGACAGCACCTACGAGCAGTACTTC
CDR3: CASRVRDSTYEQYF
size: NA
J: TRBJ2-7
D: TRBD1
V: TRBV6-5

DNA: TGTGCCAGCTCATCCCCCCATTTAGTTCGGAGGACCAATGAGCAGTTCTTC
CDR3: CASSSPHLVRRTNEQFF
size: NA
J: TRBJ2-1
D: NA
V: TRBV18

DNA: TGTGCCTGGAGACAAGGACTAGCGGCCACAGATACGCAGTATTTT
CDR3: CAWRQGLAATDTQYF
size: NA
J: TRBJ2-3
D: TRBD2
V: TRBV30

DNA: TGTGCCAGCAGTCGGACAGGGGCGGGTGGCTACACCTTC
CDR3: CASSRTGAGGYTF
size: NA
J: TRBJ1-2
D: TRBD1
V: TRBV12-3/TRBV12-4

DNA: TGTGCCAGTAGTATAGAACAAGGTTTACCAGGCACAGATACGCAGTATTTT
CDR3: CASSIEQGLPGTDTQYF
size: NA
J: TRBJ2-3
D: NA
V: TRBV19

DNA: TGTGCCATCAGTGATTCCGGGACAGGCTCCTACAATGAGCAGTTCTTC
CDR3: CAISDSGTGSYNEQFF
size: NA
J: TRBJ2-1
D: TRBD1
V: TRBV10-3

DNA: TGTGCCAGCAGTCCCAGAGGACGGAAAAATCAGCCCCAGCATTTT
CDR3: CASSPRGRKNQPQHF
size: NA
J: TRBJ1-5
D: NA
V: TRBV6-6

DNA: TGTGCCAGCAGCCAGACCCCGATGAGAGGGACTGAAGCTTTCTTT
CDR3: CASSQTPMRGTEAFF
size: NA
J: TRBJ1-1
D: NA
V: TRBV13

DNA: TGTGCCAGCAGCAGGGCAGGGCAGCCCCAGCATTTT
CDR3: CASSRAGQPQHF
size: NA
J: TRBJ1-5
D: NA
V: TRBV14

DNA: TGTGCCAGCAGCTTAAAGGGGGGCTATGGCTACACCTTC
CDR3: CASSLKGGYGYTF
size: NA
J: TRBJ1-2
D: NA
V: TRBV13

DNA: TGTGCCAGCTTATCGGTCGGAAGAAGGACTGAAGCTTTCTTT
CDR3: CASLSVGRRTEAFF
size: NA
J: TRBJ1-1
D: NA
V: TRBV6-5

DNA: TGTGCCAGCAGTTTGTCAGGGCACAATCAGCCCCAGCATTTT
CDR3: CASSLSGHNQPQHF
size: NA
J: TRBJ1-5
D: NA
V: TRBV27

DNA: TGTGCCAGCAGCGTAGCGGGACAGGGGACCGAGCAGTACTTC
CDR3: CASSVAGQGTEQYF
size: NA
J: TRBJ2-7
D: TRBD1
V: TRBV9

DNA: TGTGCCAGCAGTTTATTAAGCTCCTACAATGAGCAGTTCTTC
CDR3: CASSLLSSYNEQFF
size: once
J: TRBJ2-1
D: NA
V: TRBV27

DNA: TGTGCCAGCAGCCCCTCGGGTAGCGCGATTAGGGGGGAGCTGTTTTTT
CDR3: CASSPSGSAIRGELFF
size: NA
J: TRBJ2-2
D: NA
V: TRBV13

DNA: TGTGCCTGGAGTCCCCCCGGGGCGCGTAACCAGTACTTC
CDR3: CAWSPPGARNQYF
size: once
J: TRBJ2-5
D: NA
V: TRBV30

DNA: TGTGCCAGCAGCTTAAACAGGGGGGCTAACTATGGCTACACCTTC
CDR3: CASSLNRGANYGYTF
size: NA
J: TRBJ1-2
D: TRBD1
V: TRBV7-2

DNA: TGTGCCAGCAGCCCCCGGGTTCAACGAGGGGAGCTGTTTTTT
CDR3: CASSPRVQRGELFF
size: NA
J: TRBJ2-2
D: NA
V: TRBV3-1/TRBV3-2

DNA: TGTGCCAGCTCACTGGCCTCAGGGGTAGGGACTGAAGCTTTCTTT
CDR3: CASSLASGVGTEAFF
size: NA
J: TRBJ1-1
D: NA
V: TRBV18

DNA: TGTGCCAGCAGCGGAGGGACAGACGAAAAACTGTTTTTT
CDR3: CASSGGTDEKLFF
size: NA
J: TRBJ1-4
D: TRBD1
V: TRBV9

DNA: TGTGCCAGCAGCTTAATTGTTGGGAACACTGAAGCTTTCTTT
CDR3: CASSLIVGNTEAFF
size: NA
J: TRBJ1-1
D: NA
V: TRBV11-2

DNA: TGTGCCAGCAGTCCGCGGGACTACCCCTACGAGCAGTACTTC
CDR3: CASSPRDYPYEQYF
size: NA
J: TRBJ2-7
D: TRBD2
V: TRBV28

DNA: TGCGCCAGCAGCTTGACAGCAACCCCTAACTATGGCTACACCTTC
CDR3: CASSLTATPNYGYTF
size: few
J: TRBJ1-2
D: NA
V: TRBV5-1

DNA: TGTGCCAGCAGCTTGGCCGGGACTAGCGGGAGGGCGAATGAGCAGTTCTTC
CDR3: CASSLAGTSGRANEQFF
size: NA
J: TRBJ2-1
D: TRBD2
V: TRBV7-2

DNA: TGTGCCAGCAGCCAGGAAGCGGGGGTTGGCGAGCAGTACTTC
CDR3: CASSQEAGVGEQYF
size: NA
J: TRBJ2-7
D: TRBD2
V: TRBV14

DNA: TGTGCCAGCAGCACAGGGGTGAGCTACACCTTC
CDR3: CASSTGVSYTF
size: NA
J: TRBJ1-2
D: TRBD1
V: TRBV19

DNA: TGTGCCAGCAGCCGGACGACGTTAGATGGCTACACCTTC
CDR3: CASSRTTLDGYTF
size: NA
J: TRBJ1-2
D: NA
V: TRBV3-1/TRBV3-2

DNA: TGTGCCAGCAGCCAAAGTAATTCGCCCAATGAAAAACTGTTTTTT
CDR3: CASSQSNSPNEKLFF
size: NA
J: TRBJ1-4
D: NA
V: TRBV3-1/TRBV3-2

DNA: TGTGCCAGCAGCTTAGTCCTGGGCGTAGAGCAGTTCTTC
CDR3: CASSLVLGVEQFF
size: NA
J: TRBJ2-1
D: NA
V: TRBV13

DNA: TGTGCCAGCAGCTTGGCCTGGGGATCAGGGGGCTACACCTTC
CDR3: CASSLAWGSGGYTF
size: NA
J: TRBJ1-2
D: NA
V: TRBV7-8

DNA: TGTGCCAGCAGCTTCGTGGCGGGAAGGAGGAATGAAAAACTGTTTTTT
CDR3: CASSFVAGRRNEKLFF
size: NA
J: TRBJ1-4
D: NA
V: TRBV7-8

DNA: TGTGCCAGCAGTGTGGCCGGGACGCCGAATCAGCCCCAGCATTTT
CDR3: CASSVAGTPNQPQHF
size: NA
J: TRBJ1-5
D: NA
V: TRBV2

DNA: TGTGCCAGTAGTATTGTAGAGGGGATCGCTGGAAACACCATATATTTT
CDR3: CASSIVEGIAGNTIYF
size: NA
J: TRBJ1-3
D: NA
V: TRBV19

DNA: TGCGCCAGCAGCTTCCGCGGACGGTTCGGCGATCAGCCCCAGCATTTT
CDR3: CASSFRGRFGDQPQHF
size: NA
J: TRBJ1-5
D: NA
V: TRBV5-1

DNA: TGTGCCAGCAGCCAGAGGACGGCGAGCGAAAAACTGTTTTTT
CDR3: CASSQRTASEKLFF
size: NA
J: TRBJ1-4
D: NA
V: TRBV3-1/TRBV3-2

DNA: TGTGCCAGCACCTTGTTCTTGGGCTTGGGGGCCGGCCAGCCCCAGCATTTT
CDR3: CASTLFLGLGAGQPQHF
size: many
J: TRBJ1-5
D: NA
V: TRBV5-6

DNA: TGTGCCAGTAGTTCTTATGCCGGCACAGATACGCAGTATTTT
CDR3: CASSSYAGTDTQYF
size: NA
J: TRBJ2-3
D: NA
V: TRBV19

DNA: TGTGCCTGGAGTGTTTTACAGACCTACAATGAGCAGTTCTTC
CDR3: CAWSVLQTYNEQFF
size: NA
J: TRBJ2-1
D: NA
V: TRBV30

DNA: TGTGCCAGCAGTGCGTTCGGGACAGGGAGGAGCAATCAGCCCCAGCATTTT
CDR3: CASSAFGTGRSNQPQHF
size: NA
J: TRBJ1-5
D: TRBD1
V: TRBV6-1

DNA: TGCAGCGCTCTCGCAGGGCCCGGCGGCGGGGAGCTGTTTTTT
CDR3: CSALAGPGGGELFF
size: once
J: TRBJ2-2
D: NA
V: TRBV29-1

DNA: TGTGCCAGTAGTATCCGGGGACAGGGGGCTTTTGAGCAGTTCTTC
CDR3: CASSIRGQGAFEQFF
size: NA
J: TRBJ2-1
D: TRBD1
V: TRBV19

DNA: TGTGCCAGCAGGTTCGTGGGGCAGCCCCAGCATTTT
CDR3: CASRFVGQPQHF
size: NA
J: TRBJ1-5
D: NA
V: TRBV12-3/TRBV12-4

DNA: TGCGCCAGCAGCCAAGGACTAGCGGGGAGCACAGATACGCAGTATTTT
CDR3: CASSQGLAGSTDTQYF
size: NA
J: TRBJ2-3
D: TRBD2
V: TRBV5-1

DNA: TGCGCCAGCAGCTTATTAATGGGTGAGCAGTTCTTC
CDR3: CASSLLMGEQFF
size: NA
J: TRBJ2-1
D: NA
V: TRBV5-1

DNA: TGTGCCAGCAGCCCGCCCGGGCCATCAATAGAGACCCAGTACTTC
CDR3: CASSPPGPSIETQYF
size: NA
J: TRBJ2-5
D: NA
V: TRBV11-2

DNA: TGTGCAAGTCGCTTTCCCTCGGGACTAGCGGGGAACAATGAGCAGTTCTTC
CDR3: CASRFPSGLAGNNEQFF
size: NA
J: TRBJ2-1
D: NA
V: TRBV12-2